Described below is a single T cell receptor beta chain sequence and its context. Its antigen remains unidentified. Documented time point: newly diagnosed, previously untreated cHL patient sample. Newly diagnosed classical Hodgkin lymphoma PBMCs, still untreated, provided the comparison samples. The CDR3 has 18 residues. V was cut by 0 bases and J by 7 bases, with 23 bases left in between. CDR1 and CDR2 from the germline V gene are SGHKS and YYEKEE (reference sequence). The sample is drawn from a study of PD-1 blockade in classical Hodgkin lymphoma. Study-wide points: Newly diagnosed patients were said to have less baseline TCR diversity than healthy donors did. Repertoire difference causes, possibly disease activity or prior therapy, remain undefined.

Assay used: immunoSEQ multiplex PCR; TCRdb lists only in-frame clones, some missing. The sample records tens of thousands of clones, approximately 90% being singletons. This clonotype was sampled from a human donor with classical Hodgkin lymphoma. Input material: peripheral blood mononuclear cells (PBMCs). The chain carries TRBV5-5 and TRBJ2-1; a possible D gene is TRBD2 (6 bases). CDR3 coding DNA: TGTGCCAGCAGCTTGGCGCGGGCGGGGCCTTCTGGGAGGAATGAGCAGTTCTTC. It encodes CASSLARAGPSGRNEQFF.